A selection of T cell receptor beta chains follows, all from one sample in a study of T-cell reconstitution after alpha-beta-depleted transplantation in children. TCRdb reanalysed the PCR reads using MiXCR and keeps one entry per CDR3 protein. The table lists just under 350,000 distinct CDR3 sequences, roughly 16% of them singletons, with about 41% in the top ten. The material sequenced was PBMCs, mostly from graft donor cells, taken 360 days after TCRalphabeta/CD19-depleted stem cell transplant. Receptors originate from a male patient aged 2 to 10 who had a stem cell transplant for acute lymphoblastic leukemia, so the T cells may come from the graft donor. Both conserved end residues are part of each CDR3. Each record gives: D gene, clone size, J gene, V gene, CDR3 protein, CDR3 DNA. The D gene is left open where the match is weak. A row's size may be missing; if present it is once, few, many or a size class.

- - TRBJ2-2 TRBV20-1 CSASRARLGNTGELFF TGCAGTGCCTCGAGGGCCCGACTAGGAAACACCGGGGAGCTGTTTTTT
- few TRBJ2-2 TRBV6-2/TRBV6-3 CASSYLRDPPGELFF TGTGCCAGCAGTTACCTTAGGGACCCTCCCGGGGAGCTGTTTTTT
TRBD1 few TRBJ2-2 TRBV2 CASSPGTGGLLELFF TGTGCCAGCAGTCCGGGGACAGGCGGCCTGTTGGAGCTGTTTTTT
TRBD2 many TRBJ2-5 TRBV20-1 CSASWWWTSGMEETQYF TGCAGTGCTAGTTGGTGGTGGACTAGCGGGATGGAGGAGACCCAGTACTTC
- many TRBJ2-3 TRBV24-1 CATSARTNTDTQYF TGTGCCACCAGTGCCCGGACAAACACAGATACGCAGTATTTT
TRBD2 - TRBJ2-5 TRBV4-2 CASSQVTSGPETQYF TGTGCCAGCAGCCAAGTGACTAGCGGTCCAGAGACCCAGTACTTC
- few TRBJ2-6 TRBV19 CASTPRGAPGANVLTF TGTGCCAGTACCCCTAGGGGTGCACCTGGGGCCAACGTCCTGACTTTC
- few TRBJ2-5 TRBV11-2 CASSPWTFTVQETQYF TGTGCCAGCAGCCCTTGGACTTTCACAGTCCAAGAGACCCAGTACTTC
- few TRBJ1-1 TRBV25-1 CASSEYAGEGTEAFF TGTGCCAGCAGTGAATATGCGGGAGAGGGGACTGAAGCTTTCTTT
- many TRBJ1-1 TRBV5-6 CASSLRGWTEAFF TGTGCCAGCAGCTTGAGGGGATGGACTGAAGCTTTCTTT
TRBD2 few TRBJ2-1 TRBV6-1 CASRESQPGLAGLPRDNEQFF TGTGCCAGCAGAGAATCGCAACCTGGACTAGCGGGACTTCCCCGCGACAATGAGCAGTTCTTC
- - TRBJ2-3 TRBV7-3 CASSLYGHNTDTQYF TGTGCCAGCAGCTTATACGGACACAACACAGATACGCAGTATTTT
- - TRBJ2-5 TRBV5-1 CASSLVLAETQYF TGCGCCAGCAGCTTGGTTCTAGCGGAGACCCAGTACTTC
- few TRBJ1-2 TRBV6-1 CASSLQTGPYGYTF TGTGCCAGCAGCCTCCAAACAGGGCCCTATGGCTACACCTTC
TRBD2 - TRBJ2-2 TRBV5-1 CASSPLLAGGSNTGELFF TGCGCCAGCAGCCCCCTACTAGCGGGAGGTTCGAACACCGGGGAGCTGTTTTTT
- once TRBJ2-7 TRBV5-1 CASSRDSRAYEQYF TGCGCCAGCAGTCGTGACTCTAGAGCCTACGAGCAGTACTTC
- - TRBJ2-7 TRBV12-3/TRBV12-4 CASSWGPAGPFSYEQYF TGTGCCAGCAGTTGGGGCCCGGCAGGGCCTTTCTCCTACGAGCAGTACTTC
- few TRBJ2-4 TRBV20-1 CSVKTRNIQYF TGCAGTGTTAAGACACGGAACATTCAGTACTTC
- - TRBJ1-6 TRBV12-3/TRBV12-4 CASSFGGINNSPLHF TGTGCCAGCAGTTTTGGAGGAATCAATAATTCACCCCTCCACTTT
- - TRBJ2-2 TRBV4-1 CASSQVAVANTGELFF TGCGCCAGCAGCCAGGTAGCGGTAGCGAACACCGGGGAGCTGTTTTTT
- many TRBJ1-4 TRBV4-3 CASSQTTEKLFF TGCGCCAGCAGCCAGACGACCGAAAAACTGTTTTTT
- - TRBJ1-3 TRBV5-5 CASSFEAGRNTIYF TGTGCCAGCAGCTTTGAGGCAGGGCGAAACACCATATATTTT
- - TRBJ2-7 TRBV12-3/TRBV12-4 CASSWATGSYEQYF TGTGCCAGCAGTTGGGCTACAGGGTCCTACGAGCAGTACTTC
- few TRBJ1-3 TRBV28 CASSFEPGVASGNTIYF TGTGCCAGCAGTTTCGAGCCCGGAGTGGCCTCTGGAAACACCATATATTTT
TRBD2 many TRBJ2-3 TRBV12-3/TRBV12-4 CASSLVSGITDTQYF TGTGCCAGCAGTTTAGTTAGCGGGATTACAGATACGCAGTATTTT
- few TRBJ2-2 TRBV4-3 CASSQGSNTGELFF TGCGCCAGCAGCCAGGGGTCGAACACCGGGGAGCTGTTTTTT
- many TRBJ2-5 TRBV28 CASKPWALKSRGETQYF TGTGCCAGCAAACCCTGGGCCTTGAAAAGCCGGGGAGAGACCCAGTACTTC